Following are 22 T cell receptor beta chains from one sample sequenced in a study of cytomegalovirus exposure and HLA in healthy donors. 13 Jbeta primers and 60 Vbeta primers were used for the PCR. Some clones are missing from TCRdb's copy, which holds only in-frame ones; the method was immunoSEQ multiplex PCR. The sample has about 88,000 clones, 70% to 85% seen once. The sequencing input was PBMCs. These receptor sequences come from a man aged 25-45 years in good health and CMV-seronegative.

As DNA, the CDR3 is TGTGCCAGCATCCCCGGGGAGCTCTTAAGCACAGATACGCAGTATTTT. It codes for CASIPGELLSTDTQYF. This rearrangement joins TRBV7-9 to TRBJ2-3; maybe TRBD2 (5 bases). CDR1 SEHNR and CDR2 FQNEAQ come from the germline V gene (reference sequence). CDR3 length equals 16 residues. Between the trimmed V and J ends, which lost 7 bases and 0 bases, there was a span of 17 bases.

The chain employs TRBV7-6 and TRBJ2-7; unclear D gene. Germline V gene sequence: CDR1 SGHVS, CDR2 FNYEAQ. The CDR3 loop spans 12 amino acids. V lost 5 bases to trimming and J lost 5 bases, with 10 bases between them. DNA of the CDR3: TGTGCCAGCAGCCCAGGATTCCACGAGCAGTACTTC. As protein: CASSPGFHEQYF.

This rearrangement joins TRBV9 to TRBJ2-7; 10 bases are a match to TRBD2. This CDR3 is built from 17 residues. With V trimmed by 0 bases and J by 6 bases, 12 bases remained unmatched. CDR1 is SGDLS, CDR2 YYNGEE, per germline. The CDR3 reads CASSVGSVAGGPSEQYF. DNA of the CDR3: TGTGCCAGCAGCGTAGGTTCCGTAGCGGGGGGACCCAGCGAGCAGTACTTC.

V and J are TRBV19 and TRBJ1-5; D uncertain. V was clipped by 7 bases and J by 2 bases, with 27 bases between them. The V gene's germline CDR1 is LNHDA and CDR2 SQIVND (reference sequence). There are 19 residues in the CDR3. CDR3: CASTSRVQLGTWGNQPQHF. The CDR3 DNA reads TGTGCCAGTACCTCACGGGTTCAATTAGGAACTTGGGGCAATCAGCCCCAGCATTTT.

V and J are TRBV5-1 and TRBJ2-1, with a tentative D call TRBD1 (6 bases). V was shortened by 4 bases and J by 5 bases, with 10 bases between the two germline ends. The CDR3 runs 13 residues. Germline CDR1 is SGHRS and CDR2 is YFSETQ. The CDR3 DNA is TGCGCCAGCAGCCTTAGGACAGACAATGAGCAGTTCTTC. This translates into CASSLRTDNEQFF.

V is TRBV7-9 and J is TRBJ1-2; 10 nucleotides match TRBD1. Per germline, CDR1 SEHNR and CDR2 FQNEAQ (reference sequence). Losses at the gene ends were 3 bases for V and 4 bases for J; bases not matched to a gene: 5. The CDR3 extends over 15 amino acids. The CDR3 here is CASSFLTGGRYGYTF. CDR3 nucleotides: TGTGCCAGCAGCTTCTTGACAGGGGGCCGCTATGGCTACACCTTC.

This clone was seen a few times. The CDR3 region is CALSSLGPSNTGELFF. The CDR3 DNA sequence: TGTGCCCTGTCTAGTTTGGGGCCCTCGAACACCGGGGAGCTGTTTTTT. The gene calls are TRBV30 and TRBJ2-2; D might be TRBD1 (5 bases). This CDR3 is built from 16 residues. V was cut by 8 bases and J by 0 bases, with 19 bases left in between. Germline assignment: CDR1 GTSNPN and CDR2 SVGIG (reference sequence).

The V and J genes are TRBV19 and TRBJ1-5, with D hard to call. The germline V and J ends were trimmed by 6 bases and 7 bases, with 16 bases remaining between them. CDR3 length: 14 amino acids. Germline CDR1 LNHDA, CDR2 SQIVND (reference sequence). The CDR3 region is CASRIPGSVQPQHF. CDR3 nucleotides: TGTGCCAGTAGAATTCCCGGTTCGGTCCAGCCCCAGCATTTT.

The chain links TRBV6-5 to TRBJ1-2, with 12 bases lining up with TRBD1. The CDR3 runs 13 residues. Germline CDR1 MNHEY, CDR2 SVGAGI. Trimming cost V 6 bases and J 10 bases; bases outside gene matches: 6. CDR3 region: CASSAGTGGDYTF. CDR3 bases: TGTGCCAGCAGCGCCGGGACAGGGGGCGACTACACCTTC.

The rearrangement links TRBV5-4 to TRBJ2-7; 11 nucleotides line up with TRBD2. V shed 0 bases and J 2 bases; nucleotides not matched to a gene: 1. Looked up from germline, CDR1 is SGHNT and CDR2 is YYREEE (reference sequence). The CDR3 sequence is 15 residues long. The DNA for the CDR3 is TGTGCCAGCAGCTTGGGACTAGCGGGGACCTACGAGCAGTACTTC. Protein: CASSLGLAGTYEQYF.

The V call is TRBV28, the J call TRBJ1-1; 7 bases align to TRBD1. V dropped 8 bases and J dropped 1; count of bases not matched to a gene: 7. CDR1 and CDR2 (germline): MDHEN, SYDVKM. The length of the CDR3 is 14 residues. CDR3 in DNA: TGTGCCAGCCAAACAGGGGCAGGGAACACTGAAGCTTTCTTT. As protein: CASQTGAGNTEAFF.

This rearrangement joins TRBV5-1 to TRBJ2-3, with 9 nucleotides matching TRBD1. Germline V gene data show CDR1 as SGHRS and CDR2 as YFSETQ. The CDR3 is 17 amino acids. V trimming: 4 bases; J trimming: 2 bases; junction bases outside the gene matches: 11. CDR3 sequence (DNA): TGCGCCAGCAGCCCCAGGGGGACAGGGTCCCCCACAGATACGCAGTATTTT. This codes for CASSPRGTGSPTDTQYF.

The chain employs TRBV9 and TRBJ2-1; TRBD1 aligns across 10 bases. The V gene's germline CDR1 is SGDLS and CDR2 YYNGEE. J lost 1 base, V lost 0 bases, and 1 base had no gene match. The CDR3 runs 16 residues. Here the CDR3 DNA reads TGTGCCAGCAGCGTAGAGGGACAGGGGTCCTACAATGAGCAGTTCTTC. The encoded protein is CASSVEGQGSYNEQFF.

The chain is built from TRBV9 and TRBJ1-1; TRBD1 matches at 8 bases. V lost 3 bases and J lost 1; bases outside the gene matches: 5. The CDR3 is made up of 15 amino acids. The germline V gene has CDR1 SGDLS and CDR2 YYNGEE. The CDR3, as DNA: TGTGCCAGCAGCGCCGGGCAGGGGGCGAACACTGAAGCTTTCTTT. It codes for CASSAGQGANTEAFF.

This clone occurred once. The chain couples TRBV19 to TRBJ2-3; D is uncertain. Germline CDR1 LNHDA, CDR2 SQIVND (reference sequence). The CDR3 sequence is 13 residues long. V shed 5 bases and J shed 6 bases, with 12 bases lying between them. The CDR3 DNA sequence: TGTGCCAGTAGTCCCCGGTTCGGGGATACGCAGTATTTT. It encodes CASSPRFGDTQYF. Full variable domain (remainder filled in from reference TRBV19 and TRBJ2-3): DGGITQSPKYLFRKEGQNVTLSCEQNLNHDAMYWYRQDPGQGLRLIYYSQIVNDFQKGDIAEGYSVSREKKESFPLTVTSAQKNPTAFYLCASSPRFGDTQYFGPGTRLTVL.

This clone turned up a few times. The V gene is TRBV6-5, the J gene TRBJ1-6; D possibly corresponds to TRBD1 (6 bases). In germline, CDR1 is MNHEY, CDR2 SVGAGI. This CDR3 region has 15 residues. Trimming stripped 5 bases from V and 11 bases from J, with 19 bases between. The DNA for the CDR3 is TGTGCCAGCAGTAAAGGGGGTGCAATAATCCCACCCCTCCACTTT. Translated, it gives CASSKGGAIIPPLHF.

V gene TRBV29-1 combines with J gene TRBJ1-5; D possibly corresponds to TRBD1 (6 bases). CDR3 size: 13 residues. Trimming removed 3 bases at V and 4 bases at J, with 10 bases between. CDR1 and CDR2 from the germline V gene are SQVTM and ANQGSEA. The CDR3: CSVETGTNQPQHF. DNA of the CDR3: TGCAGCGTTGAGACAGGAACAAATCAGCCCCAGCATTTT. Based on the CDR3 plus reference TRBV29-1 and TRBJ1-5, the full variable domain is SAVISQKPSRDICQRGTSLTIQCQVDSQVTMMFWYRQQPGQSLTLIATANQGSEATYESGFVIDKFPISRPNLTFSTLTVSNMSPEDSSIYLCSVETGTNQPQHFGDGTRLSIL.

This clone has just a few counts. The CDR3 DNA reads as TGTGCCAGCGTCCCGCCGGGATACAACGAGCAGTACTTC. It encodes CASVPPGYNEQYF. The chain is built from TRBV28 and TRBJ2-7; perhaps TRBD2 as D (5 bases). The CDR3 is 13 residues long. The germline V gene has CDR1 MDHEN and CDR2 SYDVKM. Trimming removed 8 bases at V and 5 bases at J, with 16 bases between. Full variable domain (rest looked up from reference TRBV28 and TRBJ2-7): DVKVTQSSRYLVKRTGEKVFLECVQDMDHENMFWYRQDPGLGLRLIYFSYDVKMKEKGDIPEGYSVSREKKERFSLILESASTNQTSMYLCASVPPGYNEQYFGPGTRLTVT.

The chain carries TRBV5-5 and TRBJ1-6; 7 nucleotides line up with TRBD1. Losses at the gene ends were 4 bases for V and 2 bases for J; bases not matched to a gene: 9. Germline V gene lookup returns CDR1 SGHKS and CDR2 YYEKEE (reference sequence). The CDR3 has 17 residues. CDR3 loop: CASSGDRAQPYNSPLHF. The CDR3 nucleotides read TGTGCCAGCAGCGGTGACAGGGCCCAACCCTATAATTCACCCCTCCACTTT.

A single count supports this clone. The chain is built from TRBV30 and TRBJ2-7, with D possibly TRBD1 on 6 matching bases. The CDR3 extends over 11 amino acids. V was clipped by 1 base and J by 6 bases, with 7 bases between them. The V gene's germline CDR1 is GTSNPN and CDR2 SVGIG (reference sequence). Here the CDR3 DNA reads TGTGCCTGGAGTGGAGGGGGCGAGCAGTACTTC. Protein product: CAWSGGGEQYF.

V gene TRBV7-9 combines with J gene TRBJ2-7; D perhaps matches TRBD2 (6 bases). The germline V and J ends were trimmed by 10 bases and 1 base, with 26 bases remaining between them. The CDR3 loop spans 17 amino acids. Germline V gives CDR1 SEHNR, CDR2 FQNEAQ (reference sequence). Here the CDR3 DNA reads TGTGCCATTAGCGAAAGGGATCGCAGGGAGGAGTCCTACGAGCAGTACTTC. This translates into CAISERDRREESYEQYF.

V gene TRBV9 combines with J gene TRBJ2-5, with TRBD1 identical over 9 bases. This CDR3 has 14 residues. V shed 7 bases, J shed 5 bases, and the junction held 9 bases outside the gene matches. Per germline, CDR1 SGDLS and CDR2 YYNGEE. The CDR3 sequence: CASGTGTGWETQYF. CDR3 coding DNA: TGTGCCAGCGGAACCGGGACAGGGTGGGAGACCCAGTACTTC.